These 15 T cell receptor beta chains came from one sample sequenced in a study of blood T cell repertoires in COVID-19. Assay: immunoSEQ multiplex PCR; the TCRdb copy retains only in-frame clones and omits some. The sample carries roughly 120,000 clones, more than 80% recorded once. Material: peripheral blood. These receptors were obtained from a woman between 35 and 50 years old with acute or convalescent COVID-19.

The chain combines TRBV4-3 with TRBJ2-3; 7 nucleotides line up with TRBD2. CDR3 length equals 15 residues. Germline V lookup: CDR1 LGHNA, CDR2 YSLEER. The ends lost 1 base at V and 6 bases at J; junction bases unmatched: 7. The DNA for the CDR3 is TGCGCCAGCAGCCAAGGGACTAGAGGCATTGATACGCAGTATTTT. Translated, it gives CASSQGTRGIDTQYF.

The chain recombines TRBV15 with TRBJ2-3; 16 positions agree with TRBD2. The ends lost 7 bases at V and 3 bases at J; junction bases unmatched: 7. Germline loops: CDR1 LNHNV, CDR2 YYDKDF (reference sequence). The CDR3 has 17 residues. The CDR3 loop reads CATTPGLAGGFTDTQYF. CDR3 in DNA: TGTGCCACCACCCCGGGACTAGCGGGGGGGTTTACAGATACGCAGTATTTT.

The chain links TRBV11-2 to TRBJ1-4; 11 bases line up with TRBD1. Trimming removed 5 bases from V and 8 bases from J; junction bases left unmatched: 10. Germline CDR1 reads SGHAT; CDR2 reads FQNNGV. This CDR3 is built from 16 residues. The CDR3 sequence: CASSPGTGGYREKLFF. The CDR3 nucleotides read TGTGCCAGCAGCCCCGGGACAGGGGGTTATCGGGAAAAACTGTTTTTT.

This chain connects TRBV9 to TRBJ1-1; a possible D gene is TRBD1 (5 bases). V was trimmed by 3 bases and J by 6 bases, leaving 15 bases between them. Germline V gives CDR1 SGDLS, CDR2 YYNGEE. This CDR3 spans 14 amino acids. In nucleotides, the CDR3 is TGTGCCAGCAGCGCAGTAGGGGTGGGCGCTGAAGCTTTCTTT. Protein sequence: CASSAVGVGAEAFF.

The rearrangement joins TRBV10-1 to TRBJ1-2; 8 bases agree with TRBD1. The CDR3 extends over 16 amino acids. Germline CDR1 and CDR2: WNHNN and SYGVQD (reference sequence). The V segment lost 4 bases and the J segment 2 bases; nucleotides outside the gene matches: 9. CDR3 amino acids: CASSVRDRGENYGYTF. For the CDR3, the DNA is TGCGCCAGCAGTGTACGCGACAGGGGCGAGAACTATGGCTACACCTTC.

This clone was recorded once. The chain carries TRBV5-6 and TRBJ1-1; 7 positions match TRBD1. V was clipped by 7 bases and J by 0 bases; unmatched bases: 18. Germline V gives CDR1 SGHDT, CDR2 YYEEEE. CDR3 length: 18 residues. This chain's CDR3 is CASPKSSRTGEMNTEAFF. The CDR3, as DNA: TGTGCCAGCCCCAAGTCGAGCAGGACAGGCGAAATGAACACTGAAGCTTTCTTT.

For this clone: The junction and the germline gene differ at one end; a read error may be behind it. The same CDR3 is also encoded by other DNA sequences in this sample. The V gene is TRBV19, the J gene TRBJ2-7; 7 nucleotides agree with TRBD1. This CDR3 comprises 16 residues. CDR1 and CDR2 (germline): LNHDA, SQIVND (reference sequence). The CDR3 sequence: CASSPRTGRTGYEQYF. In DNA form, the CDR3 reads TGCGCCAGTAGTCCACGGACAGGTCGGACGGGCTACGAGCAGTACTTC.

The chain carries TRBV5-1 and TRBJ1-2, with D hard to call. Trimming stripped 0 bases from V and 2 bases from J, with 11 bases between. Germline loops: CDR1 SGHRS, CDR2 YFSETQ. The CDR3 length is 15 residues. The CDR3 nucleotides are TGCGCCAGCAGCTTGGAAGTTACAAGAAACTATGGCTACACCTTC. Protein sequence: CASSLEVTRNYGYTF.

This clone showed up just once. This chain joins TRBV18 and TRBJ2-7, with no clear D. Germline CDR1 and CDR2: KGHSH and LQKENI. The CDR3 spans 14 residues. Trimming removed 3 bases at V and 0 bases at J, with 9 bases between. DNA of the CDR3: TGTGCCAGCTCACCTCAACAGAGCTCCTACGAGCAGTACTTC. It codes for CASSPQQSSYEQYF.

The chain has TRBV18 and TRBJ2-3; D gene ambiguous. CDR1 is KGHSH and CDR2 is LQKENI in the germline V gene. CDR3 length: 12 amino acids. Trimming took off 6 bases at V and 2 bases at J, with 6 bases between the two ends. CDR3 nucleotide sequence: TGTGCCAGCTCGCAGGCCACAGATACGCAGTATTTT. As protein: CASSQATDTQYF.

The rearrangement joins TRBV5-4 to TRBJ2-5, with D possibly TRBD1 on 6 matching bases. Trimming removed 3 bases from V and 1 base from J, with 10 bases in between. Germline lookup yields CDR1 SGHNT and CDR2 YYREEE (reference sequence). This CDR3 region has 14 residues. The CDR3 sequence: CASSSKTGQETQYF. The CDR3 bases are TGTGCCAGCAGCTCCAAGACAGGCCAAGAGACCCAGTACTTC.

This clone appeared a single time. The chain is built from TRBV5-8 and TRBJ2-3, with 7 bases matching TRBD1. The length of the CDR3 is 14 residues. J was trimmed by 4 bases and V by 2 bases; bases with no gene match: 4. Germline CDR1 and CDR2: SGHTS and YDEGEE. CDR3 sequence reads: CASSLFTGADTQYF. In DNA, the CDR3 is TGTGCCAGCAGCTTATTTACAGGGGCAGATACGCAGTATTTT.

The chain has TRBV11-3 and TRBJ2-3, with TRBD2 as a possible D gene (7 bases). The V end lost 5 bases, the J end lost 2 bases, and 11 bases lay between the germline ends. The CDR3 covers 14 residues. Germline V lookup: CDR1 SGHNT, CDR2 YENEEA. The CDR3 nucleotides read TGTGCCAGCAGCCGGGGGGCCTTCACAGATACGCAGTATTTT. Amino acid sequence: CASSRGAFTDTQYF.

The CDR3 protein is CASSPRIAGHNEQFF. In DNA, the CDR3 is TGTGCCAGCAGTCCCCGGATAGCGGGTCACAATGAGCAGTTCTTC. This chain uses TRBV6-5 with TRBJ2-1; 7 bases line up with TRBD2. V was pared by 5 bases and J by 5 bases, with 9 bases of the junction left unmatched. Looked up from germline, CDR1 is MNHEY and CDR2 is SVGAGI. This CDR3 comprises 15 residues.

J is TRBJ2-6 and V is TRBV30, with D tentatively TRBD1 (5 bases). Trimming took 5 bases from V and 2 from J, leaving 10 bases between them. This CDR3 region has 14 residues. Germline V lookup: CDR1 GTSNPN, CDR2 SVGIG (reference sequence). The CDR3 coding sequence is TGTGCCTGGCGACAGACCACTGGGGCCAACGTCCTGACTTTC. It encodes CAWRQTTGANVLTF.